Presented here are 28 T cell receptor beta chains from one specimen sequenced in a study of blood T cell repertoires in COVID-19. TCRdb's copy holds only in-frame clones and misses some; the assay was immunoSEQ multiplex PCR. This repertoire shows just over 250,000 clones, about 80% found once; its top ten account for under 5%. The material sequenced was PBMCs or T cells enriched from blood (not recorded which). These receptor sequences come from a man aged 25 to 40 with acute COVID-19.

This chain links TRBV7-2 with TRBJ2-1, with 8 nucleotides matching TRBD1. The CDR3 contains 15 residues. Trimming removed 4 bases from V and 6 bases from J; junction bases left unmatched: 8. Germline CDR1 is SGHTA and CDR2 is FQGNSA. In DNA, the CDR3 is TGTGCCAGCAGCTATAGGGGACAGGAGTCCAATGAGCAGTTCTTC. This codes for CASSYRGQESNEQFF. Filled out from reference TRBV7-2 and TRBJ2-1, the complete variable domain reads GAGVSQSPSNKVTEKGKDVELRCDPISGHTALYWYRQSLGQGLEFLIYFQGNSAPDKSGLPSDRFSAERTGGSVSTLTIQRTQQEDSAVYLCASSYRGQESNEQFFGPGTRLTVL.

The chain employs TRBV5-6 and TRBJ2-7, with TRBD2 matching 9 bases. Germline V gene lookup returns CDR1 SGHDT and CDR2 YYEEEE. CDR3 length: 14 amino acids. V shed 0 bases, J shed 4 bases, and the junction held 2 bases outside the gene matches. The CDR3 DNA follows: TGTGCCAGCAGCTTGGGCGGGAGGGAGTACGAGCAGTACGTC. It codes for CASSLGGREYEQYV.

This chain uses TRBV29-1 with TRBJ2-3, with 7 positions matching TRBD1. From germline, CDR1 is SQVTM and CDR2 ANQGSEA. CDR3 length equals 11 residues. After removal of 7 bases from V and 9 bases from J, the junction contained 7 bases not matched to a gene. The CDR3 is CSATQGWTQYF. CDR3 DNA: TGCAGCGCCACACAGGGGTGGACGCAGTATTTT.

The chain combines TRBV6-5 with TRBJ2-2, with a possible D match to TRBD2 (6 bases). This CDR3 has 13 residues. Germline CDR1 MNHEY, CDR2 SVGAGI. V was cut by 5 bases and J by 8 bases, with 12 bases left in between. DNA of the CDR3: TGTGCCAGCAGTCAGACTAGGGCGGGGGAGCTGTTTTTT. Translated, it gives CASSQTRAGELFF.

This rearrangement joins TRBV7-7 to TRBJ2-5; 10 bases map to TRBD1. The germline V gene has CDR1 SSHAT and CDR2 FNYEAQ (reference sequence). This CDR3 is 15 amino acids long. V dropped 5 bases and J dropped 4; count of bases not matched to a gene: 7. In nucleotides, the CDR3 is TGTGCCAGCAGCCCGGGACAGGGGATTTCAGAGACCCAGTACTTC. Translation gives CASSPGQGISETQYF.

The V and J genes are TRBV3-1 (or the pseudogene TRBV3-2) and TRBJ1-4; D remains ambiguous. V was trimmed by 1 base and J by 4 bases, leaving 10 bases between them. The CDR3 is 15 amino acids. Germline V gives CDR1 LGHDT, CDR2 YNNKEL (reference sequence). CDR3: CASSQGLTSNEKLFF. In DNA, the CDR3 is TGTGCCAGCAGCCAAGGGTTGACTAGTAATGAAAAACTGTTTTTT.

This chain connects TRBV3-1 (or the pseudogene TRBV3-2) to TRBJ2-1; TRBD2 matches 8 bases. The CDR3 sequence is 16 residues long. Germline trimming cut 2 bases from V and 7 bases from J; bases unmatched to any gene: 10. Germline lookup yields CDR1 LGHDT and CDR2 YNNKEL (reference sequence). CDR3 bases: TGTGCCAGCAGCCAACGCGAGCGGGAGAGGGGAAATGAGCAGTTCTTC. Translated: CASSQRERERGNEQFF.

This clone was observed a single time. V is TRBV20-1 and J is TRBJ2-3; no reliable D call. The ends were cut back, 2 bases at V and 5 bases at J, with 5 bases in the middle. Germline CDR1 DFQATT, CDR2 SNEGSKA (reference sequence). The length of the CDR3 is 11 residues. This chain's CDR3 is CSARNRDTQYF. The CDR3 coding sequence is TGCAGTGCTAGAAACAGAGATACGCAGTATTTT.

This clone was counted only a few times. This sequence joins TRBV9 and TRBJ1-4, with D uncertain. Germline V lookup: CDR1 SGDLS, CDR2 YYNGEE. CDR3 size: 12 residues. The V end was cut by 0 bases, the J end by 10 bases, with 7 bases between. The CDR3 DNA sequence: TGTGCCAGCAGCGTAGGAACGGGAAAACTGTTTTTT. Amino acids: CASSVGTGKLFF. The variable domain in full, with the rest retrieved from reference TRBV9 and TRBJ1-4, is DSGVTQTPKHLITATGQRVTLRCSPRSGDLSVYWYQQSLDQGLQFLIQYYNGEERAKGNILERFSAQQFPDLHSELNLSSLELGDSALYFCASSVGTGKLFFGSGTQLSVL.

The chain joins TRBV6-2 or TRBV6-3 to TRBJ1-2; tentatively, D is TRBD1 (5 bases). Germline CDR1 is MNHEY and CDR2 is SVGEGT. Trimming shortened V by 1 base and J by 4 bases, and 10 bases separated the two germline ends. This CDR3 region has 14 residues. The CDR3 region is CASSYWGGSYGYTF. The CDR3 coding sequence is TGTGCCAGCAGTTACTGGGGGGGATCCTATGGCTACACCTTC.

This chain connects TRBV19 to TRBJ2-5; the D gene is possibly TRBD2 (6 bases). Germline CDR1 is LNHDA and CDR2 is SQIVND (reference sequence). The germline V and J ends were trimmed by 6 bases and 3 bases, with 14 bases remaining between them. The CDR3 runs to 14 residues. The chain's CDR3 is CASSQGTSKETQYF. The CDR3 DNA reads TGTGCCAGTAGCCAAGGCACTAGCAAAGAGACCCAGTACTTC.

The chain is built from TRBV12-3 or TRBV12-4 and TRBJ2-2; possible D gene TRBD2, 6 bases. The germline V and J ends were trimmed by 3 bases and 5 bases, with 7 bases remaining between them. The CDR3 sequence is 13 residues long. The CDR3 sequence is CASSLGGTGELFF. The CDR3 DNA reads as TGTGCCAGCAGTTTGGGGGGTACCGGGGAGCTGTTTTTT.

V and J are TRBV19 and TRBJ1-1; 7 positions agree with TRBD1. Germline V gene sequence: CDR1 LNHDA, CDR2 SQIVND (reference sequence). CDR3 length: 15 residues. V was clipped by 3 bases and J by 1 base; unmatched bases: 5. CDR3 nucleotides: TGTGCCAGTAGTATTCAGGGGGGCTGGAACACTGAAGCTTTCTTT. This encodes CASSIQGGWNTEAFF. Using reference TRBV19 and TRBJ1-1 for the parts outside the CDR3, the full variable domain is DGGITQSPKYLFRKEGQNVTLSCEQNLNHDAMYWYRQDPGQGLRLIYYSQIVNDFQKGDIAEGYSVSREKKESFPLTVTSAQKNPTAFYLCASSIQGGWNTEAFFGQGTRLTVV.

The chain recombines TRBV5-6 with TRBJ2-4; TRBD2 aligns across 7 bases. Germline CDR1 reads SGHDT; CDR2 reads YYEEEE. The CDR3 loop spans 14 amino acids. With 2 bases clipped from V and 8 bases from J, the junction kept 7 bases outside the gene matches. This CDR3 reads CASSFLAGRDIQYF. Written as DNA, the CDR3 is TGTGCCAGCAGCTTTTTGGCAGGGAGGGACATTCAGTACTTC.

V usage is TRBV27 and J usage is TRBJ2-7, with 8 bases matching TRBD1. This CDR3 is built from 15 residues. CDR1 and CDR2 from the germline V gene are MNHEY and SMNVEV (reference sequence). As DNA, the CDR3 is TGTGCCAGCAGTATATCAGGGGGCTCTTACTACGAGCAGTACGTC. This encodes CASSISGGSYYEQYV.

This rearrangement joins TRBV19 to TRBJ2-6, with D maybe TRBD1 (5 bases). The V gene lost 5 bases and the J gene lost 0 bases, with 11 bases spanning the gap. This CDR3 spans 16 amino acids. Germline V lookup: CDR1 LNHDA, CDR2 SQIVND (reference sequence). DNA for the CDR3: TGTGCCAGTAGTCCCAGGGCCTCCTCTGGGGCCAACGTCCTGACTTTC. Its translation: CASSPRASSGANVLTF.

The V gene is TRBV7-5, the J gene TRBJ2-7; the table's D call of TRBD1 was not tested on the DNA. TRBV7-5 is a documented pseudogene. The CDR3 runs 13 residues. This CDR3 reads CVRSLDRGYEQYV. In DNA, the CDR3 is TGTGTCAGAAGCTTAGACAGGGGGTACGAGCAGTACGTC.

The chain uses TRBV7-2 and TRBJ1-4; 7 bases are shared with TRBD1. This CDR3 has 15 residues. With V trimmed by 4 bases and J by 4 bases, 6 bases remained unmatched. CDR1 SGHTA and CDR2 FQGNSA come from the germline V gene. The CDR3 coding sequence is TGTGCCAGCAGCTCGCCGGGACAGTATAATGAAAAACTGTTTTTT. Protein sequence: CASSSPGQYNEKLFF.

This clone was observed a single time. This rearrangement joins TRBV19 to TRBJ2-2; a possible D gene is TRBD1 (7 bases). The germline V gene has CDR1 LNHDA and CDR2 SQIVND (reference sequence). CDR3 size: 16 residues. Trimming left V 7 bases short and J 4 bases short, with 19 bases between. The CDR3 loop is CASTIGPGGSTGELFF. The CDR3 bases are TGTGCCAGTACCATAGGTCCAGGGGGGAGCACCGGGGAGCTGTTTTTT. Variable domain in full (rest from reference TRBV19 and TRBJ2-2): DGGITQSPKYLFRKEGQNVTLSCEQNLNHDAMYWYRQDPGQGLRLIYYSQIVNDFQKGDIAEGYSVSREKKESFPLTVTSAQKNPTAFYLCASTIGPGGSTGELFFGEGSRLTVL.

The chain couples TRBV19 to TRBJ2-3; 10 nucleotides align to TRBD1. CDR1 is LNHDA and CDR2 is SQIVND in the germline V gene (reference sequence). The CDR3 consists of 14 residues. Trimming cost V 6 bases and J 11 bases; bases outside gene matches: 11. The CDR3 protein is CASSDRGPWLGQYF. The DNA of the CDR3 is TGTGCCAGTAGCGACAGGGGGCCTTGGTTGGGGCAGTATTTT.

By frequency in the sample, this clone is medium-sized. The chain is built from TRBV3-1 (or the pseudogene TRBV3-2) and TRBJ1-5, with a tentative D call TRBD1 (5 bases). V dropped 1 base and J dropped 6 bases, with 10 bases sitting between them. There are 14 residues in the CDR3. CDR1 and CDR2 (germline): LGHDT, YNNKEL (reference sequence). The CDR3 loop is CASSQGGEVQPQHF. The CDR3, as DNA: TGTGCCAGCAGCCAAGGGGGGGAGGTTCAGCCCCAGCATTTT.

The V call is TRBV6-5, the J call TRBJ2-2; 9 bases are a match to TRBD1. The CDR3 sequence is 14 residues long. The trim removed 11 bases at V and 4 bases at J, leaving 8 bases unmatched. Germline assignment: CDR1 MNHEY and CDR2 SVGAGI. The CDR3 DNA reads TGTGCCGTGGTGGAGACAGGGGGCACCGGGGAGCTGTTTTTT. Translation: CAVVETGGTGELFF.

V is TRBV7-9 and J is TRBJ2-3; D is possibly TRBD2 (6 bases). V lost 3 bases to trimming and J lost 0 bases, with 10 bases between them. The CDR3 covers 15 residues. Germline assignment: CDR1 SEHNR and CDR2 FQNEAQ (reference sequence). CDR3 protein: CASSLLASSTDTQYF. The CDR3 DNA sequence: TGTGCCAGCAGCTTGCTAGCGTCTAGCACAGATACGCAGTATTTT.

The V and J genes are TRBV7-9 and TRBJ1-4, with D hard to call. This CDR3 has 14 residues. V dropped 5 bases and J dropped 5 bases, with 12 bases sitting between them. Germline CDR1 is SEHNR and CDR2 is FQNEAQ (reference sequence). The CDR3 sequence is CASSQLGPNEKLFF. The CDR3 DNA reads TGTGCCAGCAGCCAACTGGGCCCAAATGAAAAACTGTTTTTT. Combining the CDR3 with reference TRBV7-9 and TRBJ1-4 gives the whole variable domain DTGVSQNPRHKITKRGQNVTFRCDPISEHNRLYWYRQTLGQGPEFLTYFQNEAQLEKSRLLSDRFSAERPKGSFSTLEIQRTEQGDSAMYLCASSQLGPNEKLFFGSGTQLSVL.

The rearrangement joins TRBV7-6 to TRBJ2-2; no clear D gene. Germline V lookup: CDR1 SGHVS, CDR2 FNYEAQ. Trimming took 4 bases from V and 5 from J, leaving 2 bases between them. The CDR3 is 11 amino acids. CDR3 in DNA: TGTGCCAGCAGCTCTACCGGGGAGCTGTTTTTT. It encodes CASSSTGELFF.

The rearrangement uses TRBV30 and TRBJ1-1; the D is unclear. The CDR3 consists of 13 residues. The germline gives CDR1 GTSNPN, CDR2 SVGIG (reference sequence). Trimming left V 4 bases short and J 2 bases short, with 11 bases between. The DNA for the CDR3 is TGTGCCTGGACACCAACAGCTAACACTGAAGCTTTCTTT. Amino acids: CAWTPTANTEAFF.

This chain uses TRBV15 with TRBJ1-1, with TRBD1 identical over 11 bases. The V gene end was trimmed by 3 bases and the J gene end by 6 bases; junction bases not matched to a gene: 3. The CDR3 contains 14 residues. CDR1 is LNHNV and CDR2 is YYDKDF in the germline V gene (reference sequence). The CDR3 sequence: CATSSRTGGSEAFF. The CDR3 DNA is TGTGCCACCAGCAGTCGGACAGGGGGCTCTGAAGCTTTCTTT.

The chain employs TRBV19 and TRBJ1-5, with D hard to call. CDR1 is LNHDA and CDR2 is SQIVND in the germline V gene (reference sequence). There are 14 residues in the CDR3. V gave up 3 bases and J gave up 5 bases, with 11 bases separating them. CDR3 sequence: CASSIGEKDQPQHF. In DNA form, the CDR3 reads TGTGCCAGTAGTATCGGAGAAAAGGATCAGCCCCAGCATTTT.